This T cell receptor (beta chain) came from a study of HIV-infected patients and healthy controls. Points from the study as a whole: Donor HLA types were not determined in the study.

All unsorted peripheral T cells were captured because whole blood was used without fractionation. RNA came from 2.5 to 3 ml of peripheral blood. About 500 ng RNA was reverse transcribed with alpha and beta constant-region primers. Each of the alpha and beta chains got its own library through chain-specific third strand synthesis with indices. TCRdb independently ran MiXCR on the 5' RACE reads; one entry per CDR3 protein. The sample contains approximately 7,100 distinct CDR3 sequences, about 9% of which appear only once. Germline lookup yields CDR1 GTSNPN and CDR2 SVGIG (reference sequence). V was clipped by 2 bases and J by 6 bases; unmatched bases: 10. The CDR3 consists of 15 residues. This clonotype was seen only a few times. No antigen is known for it.

The genes are TRBV30 and TRBJ1-1; TRBD1 matches at 9 bases. Sequences were derived from blood, sampled before antiretroviral therapy. The origin of this receptor is an adult with HIV infection. CDR3 sequence: CAWSYLGQGSSEAFF. For the CDR3, the DNA is TGTGCCTGGAGTTACCTAGGACAGGGGAGTTCTGAAGCTTTCTTT.